One sample yielded the 25 T cell receptor beta chains listed below, sequenced in a study of vaccination and CD4 T cells after COVID-19. The Oncomine TCR Beta short-read assay was what sequenced the DNA obtained from cultured CD4+ T cells. MiXCR, applied by TCRdb to the PCR reads, yields one record per CDR3 protein. Of roughly 13,000 distinct CDR3 sequences in the sample, 55% to 75% are singletons; the top ten hold approximately 14%. Specified treatment: approximately nine-day PBMC culture with coronavirus spike peptide pools or control peptides (ViraFEST assay). Antigens for these TCRs are unknown. Sequencing was done on a sample of CD4+ T cells from blood, cultured in vitro. These receptors were collected from a human donor who had recovered from COVID-19.

V usage is TRBV20-1 and J usage is TRBJ2-3; D gene unclear. CDR1 and CDR2 from the germline V gene are DFQATT and SNEGSKA (reference sequence). Trimming pared 3 bases from V and 4 bases from J, leaving 14 bases between. This CDR3 is built from 14 residues. The CDR3: CSASPVRVSDTQYF. The CDR3 DNA reads as TGCAGTGCTAGCCCGGTTCGAGTGTCAGATACGCAGTATTTT.

This clonotype is classed as medium-sized. This sequence joins TRBV20-1 and TRBJ1-5, with 7 bases matching TRBD1. Trimming removed 1 base from V and 6 bases from J; junction bases left unmatched: 9. This CDR3 contains 15 residues. Germline V gene lookup returns CDR1 DFQATT and CDR2 SNEGSKA (reference sequence). Written as DNA, the CDR3 is TGCAGTGCTAGAGGTATAGGGGGCGCGGGTCAGCCCCAGCATTTT. This codes for CSARGIGGAGQPQHF.

The gene calls are TRBV11-2 and TRBJ2-5; D is possibly TRBD1 (5 bases). Germline V gives CDR1 SGHAT, CDR2 FQNNGV. V lost 2 bases, J lost 6 bases, and 16 bases lay in between. The CDR3 length is 15 residues. The CDR3 spells CASSLPFRRGQTQYF. DNA for the CDR3: TGTGCCAGCAGCTTACCCTTCAGAAGGGGCCAGACCCAGTACTTC.

This CDR3 reads CASSSAGDTEAFF. CDR3 bases: TGCGCCAGCAGCTCCGCCGGGGACACTGAAGCTTTCTTT. The J gene is TRBJ1-1, the V gene TRBV5-1; D unresolved. CDR3 size: 13 residues. The germline V gene has CDR1 SGHRS and CDR2 YFSETQ. Trimming took 3 bases from V and 3 from J, leaving 9 bases between them.

V usage is TRBV12-3 or TRBV12-4 and J usage is TRBJ2-2, with 8 bases that match TRBD1. CDR3 length: 13 amino acids. The chain's CDR3 is CANGDRYTGELFF. Written as DNA, the CDR3 is TGTGCTAACGGGGACAGGTACACCGGGGAGCTGTTTTTT.

The chain links TRBV7-2 to TRBJ2-1; TRBD1 or TRBD2 may be the D gene (5 bases each). V gave up 0 bases and J gave up 5 bases, with 14 bases separating them. The CDR3 has 16 amino acids. Germline V gene data show CDR1 as SGHTA and CDR2 as FQGNSA. As DNA, the CDR3 is TGTGCCAGCAGCTTAGCCGTATTGGGACCAAACAATGAGCAGTTCTTC. Translating it yields CASSLAVLGPNNEQFF.

The chain employs TRBV20-1 and TRBJ1-2, with D unclear. The ends were cut back, 2 bases at V and 0 bases at J, with 16 bases in the middle. Germline V gene sequence: CDR1 DFQATT, CDR2 SNEGSKA (reference sequence). This CDR3 is 16 amino acids long. The DNA for the CDR3 is TGCAGTGCTAGACACGACCGACGCCTAGCTAACTATGGCTACACCTTC. It codes for CSARHDRRLANYGYTF.

The V call is TRBV15, the J call TRBJ1-1, with D tentatively TRBD1 (5 bases). The CDR3 totals 14 residues. CDR1 LNHNV and CDR2 YYDKDF come from the germline V gene (reference sequence). The V end was cut by 0 bases, the J end by 5 bases, with 10 bases between. CDR3 residues: CATSRDRQGTEAFF. DNA for the CDR3: TGTGCCACCAGCAGAGACCGTCAGGGAACTGAAGCTTTCTTT.

This clonotype was found a few times. The V and J genes are TRBV20-1 and TRBJ2-7; 7 positions match TRBD1. J was trimmed by 3 bases and V by 6 bases; bases with no gene match: 5. The CDR3 covers 12 residues. The germline CDR1 and CDR2 sequences are DFQATT and SNEGSKA (reference sequence). The CDR3 reads CSAPDRIYEQYF. CDR3 DNA sequence: TGCAGTGCCCCGGACAGGATCTACGAGCAGTACTTC.

The V and J genes are TRBV6-2 or TRBV6-3 and TRBJ1-3; D remains ambiguous. Germline V gene sequence: CDR1 MNHEY, CDR2 SVGEGT. The CDR3 runs to 14 residues. Trimming stripped 6 bases from V and 0 bases from J, with 9 bases between. The CDR3: CASRSSSSGNTIYF. CDR3 DNA sequence: TGTGCCAGCAGGTCCAGCAGCTCTGGAAACACCATATATTTT.

This sequence joins TRBV20-1 and TRBJ1-1, with a tentative D call TRBD1 (5 bases). Per germline, CDR1 DFQATT and CDR2 SNEGSKA (reference sequence). V lost 1 base, J lost 0 bases, and 6 bases lay in between. There are 13 residues in the CDR3. For the CDR3, the DNA is TGCAGTGCTAGAGTGACAGTGAACACTGAAGCTTTCTTT. Amino acids: CSARVTVNTEAFF.

Concerning this clonotype itself: The final CDR3 position lacks the conserved phenylalanine or tryptophan, pointing to a likely read error. The DNA is omitted, as the CDR3 cannot be located on it reliably, and the CDR3 follows TCRdb's listing. V is TRBV7-3 and J is TRBJ2-5. 11 amino acids form the CDR3, both terminal residues included. The germline V gene encodes CDR1 SGHTA and CDR2 FQGTGA. The CDR3 loop is CASSPRGDPVL.

The chain couples TRBV30 to TRBJ1-2; 8 nucleotides match TRBD1. Germline V gene sequence: CDR1 GTSNPN, CDR2 SVGIG (reference sequence). V lost 4 bases and J lost 4; bases outside the gene matches: 5. This CDR3 comprises 13 residues. The CDR3 loop reads CAWTRDRPYGYTF. CDR3 bases: TGTGCCTGGACGAGGGACAGGCCCTATGGCTACACCTTC.

J is TRBJ2-5 and V is TRBV2; TRBD1 matches at 9 bases. Losses at the gene ends were 10 bases for V and 5 bases for J; bases not matched to a gene: 8. This CDR3 comprises 13 residues. Germline lookup yields CDR1 SNHLY and CDR2 FYNNEI. CDR3 in amino acids: CATEQGARETQYF. The CDR3 DNA follows: TGTGCCACGGAACAGGGGGCGAGGGAGACCCAGTACTTC.

This clonotype was seen only a few times. This chain uses TRBV20-1 with TRBJ1-2; no firm D call. The germline V gene encodes CDR1 DFQATT and CDR2 SNEGSKA (reference sequence). The CDR3 covers 12 residues. V gave up 0 bases and J gave up 6 bases, with 8 bases separating them. The CDR3 sequence: CSARDYSDGYTF. The CDR3 DNA reads as TGCAGTGCTAGAGATTATTCGGATGGCTACACCTTC.

There are a few counts of this clonotype. J is TRBJ2-2 and V is TRBV6-4; 8 bases match TRBD1. Germline V gene sequence: CDR1 MRHNA, CDR2 SNTAGT. Trimming took 3 bases from V and 2 from J; bases not matched to a gene: 2. This CDR3 is built from 15 residues. The CDR3 loop is CASSEGQGNTGELFF. The CDR3 DNA is TGTGCCAGCAGTGAAGGACAGGGAAACACCGGGGAGCTGTTTTTT.

J is TRBJ1-5 and V is TRBV6-1; TRBD1 aligns across 9 bases. The CDR3 has 15 amino acids. CDR1 MNHNS and CDR2 SASEGT come from the germline V gene. The V and J ends lost 6 bases and 2 bases, in that order; junction bases with no gene match: 5. The CDR3 region has the DNA TGTGCCAGCAGCGAACGACAGGGGGGCAATCAGCCCCAGCATTTT. This codes for CASSERQGGNQPQHF.

The J gene is TRBJ2-3, the V gene TRBV11-2; weak D call: TRBD2 (7 bases). The CDR3 runs to 14 residues. V lost 5 bases, J lost 3 bases, and 12 bases lay in between. Germline CDR1 reads SGHAT; CDR2 reads FQNNGV. CDR3 protein: CASSIGGGTDTQYF. Here the CDR3 DNA reads TGTGCCAGCAGCATAGGGGGGGGGACAGATACGCAGTATTTT.

This sequence joins TRBV2 and TRBJ2-3; D possibly corresponds to TRBD1 (6 bases). Germline V gene lookup returns CDR1 SNHLY and CDR2 FYNNEI. The CDR3 contains 14 residues. The germline V and J ends were trimmed by 1 base and 1 base, with 6 bases remaining between them. In nucleotides, the CDR3 is TGTGCCAGCAGTGAAGGGACAGGCACAGATACGCAGTATTTT. Amino acids: CASSEGTGTDTQYF.

CDR3 bases: TGTGCCACCAGCAGGTACGGGCCCTCAAGCGTATACGAGCAGTACTTC. Translated: CATSRYGPSSVYEQYF. The chain uses TRBV15 and TRBJ2-7; D is unresolved. V gave up 3 bases and J gave up 4 bases, with 19 bases separating them. The germline gives CDR1 LNHNV, CDR2 YYDKDF (reference sequence). The CDR3 covers 16 residues.

As to this clonotype: At one end the junction does not follow the germline gene, possibly because of a read error. The chain links TRBV10-3 to TRBJ2-1; TRBD2 matches at 8 bases. Germline-derived CDR1 and CDR2 are ENHRY and SYGVKD. The CDR3 runs 14 residues. CDR3 sequence (DNA): TGTGCCATCGGTGAGGCTAGCGGGTACAATGAGCAGTTCTTC. It codes for CAIGEASGYNEQFF.

The chain employs TRBV6-2 or TRBV6-3 and TRBJ2-2, with D possibly TRBD2 on 5 matching bases. Germline CDR1 and CDR2: MNHEY and SVGEGT. This CDR3 is 16 amino acids long. V lost 4 bases and J 2 bases, leaving 14 bases between the germline ends. CDR3 residues: CASSWEGRTNTGELFF. The CDR3 nucleotides read TGTGCCAGCAGTTGGGAAGGCCGGACTAACACCGGGGAGCTGTTTTTT.

This clonotype showed up just a few times. The chain carries TRBV20-1 and TRBJ1-2; D is uncertain. Germline CDR1 and CDR2: DFQATT and SNEGSKA (reference sequence). V lost 0 bases to trimming and J lost 1 base, with 6 bases between them. The CDR3 runs to 13 residues. The CDR3 DNA is TGCAGTGCTAGAGATCAGCTTAACTATGGCTACACCTTC. Translating it yields CSARDQLNYGYTF.

This clonotype was picked up a small number of times. The chain has TRBV12-3 or TRBV12-4 and TRBJ1-2, with D hard to call. Trimming stripped 6 bases from V and 8 bases from J, with 16 bases between. This CDR3 is built from 13 residues. In DNA, the CDR3 is TGTGCCAGCAGCCCCACGGAAGGTGCGGGCTACACCTTC. Residues: CASSPTEGAGYTF.

The chain combines TRBV20-1 with TRBJ2-5; the D is unclear. V shed 0 bases and J shed 1 base, with 9 bases lying between them. The CDR3 runs to 14 residues. Germline loops: CDR1 DFQATT, CDR2 SNEGSKA (reference sequence). CDR3 sequence reads: CSARDPSFQETQYF. Written as DNA, the CDR3 is TGCAGTGCTAGAGATCCCTCTTTCCAAGAGACCCAGTACTTC.